This TCR beta chain was obtained from a study of cytomegalovirus exposure and HLA in healthy donors. The PCR was carried out with 60 Vbeta primers and 13 Jbeta primers. Sequencing used immunoSEQ multiplex PCR; TCRdb keeps in-frame clones, though not all of them. The repertoire consists of hundreds of thousands of clones, with approximately 70% occurring once and the leading ten covering roughly 2.4%. Germline V gene sequence: CDR1 SGHAT, CDR2 FQNNGV. CDR3 length: 14 amino acids. The trim removed 3 bases at V and 6 bases at J, leaving 7 bases unmatched. The source material was PBMCs. V and J are TRBV11-2 and TRBJ1-1; TRBD1 agrees at 7 bases. This clonotype was obtained from a female donor in good health and CMV-seronegative. The CDR3 region has the DNA TGTGCCAGCAGCTTCCAGGGGGGCTCGGCTGAAGCTTTCTTT. The encoded protein is CASSFQGGSAEAFF.